This T cell receptor (beta chain) came from a study of blood T cell repertoires in COVID-19. For the study at large: Specimens from acute and convalescent COVID-19 originated in the United States, Italy and Spain. PBMCs, B-cell-depleted T cells, or T cells provided the cDNA or gDNA that made up the material.

Trimming removed 4 bases from V and 6 bases from J, with 6 bases in between. Germline CDR1 MNHEY, CDR2 SVGAGI. This CDR3 is built from 12 residues. Generated by immunoSEQ multiplex PCR, the TCRdb table keeps only in-frame clones and is missing some. This table holds 200,000 to 300,000 clones, approximately 86% found once. This chain connects TRBV6-5 to TRBJ2-2; the D is unclear. The origin of this receptor is an older woman with active or convalescent COVID-19. The sequencing input was peripheral blood. CDR3 coding DNA: TGTGCCAGCAGTTCGTCCTCCGGGGAGCTGTTTTTT. This gives the protein CASSSSSGELFF.